The rows below give T cell receptor beta chains drawn from one sample of a study of T cell responses to AZD1222 COVID-19 vaccine. The repertoire was sequenced with immunoSEQ multiplex PCR; TCRdb's copy has only in-frame clones and lacks some. Altogether 100,000 to 150,000 clones are present, around 92% being singletons, with the ten largest covering about 7.7%. The sample here was peripheral blood, taken 28 days after the second AZD1222 dose. The receptors shown here come from an adult who received the AZD1222 COVID-19 vaccine. The CDR3 runs from the conserved cysteine through the conserved F or W. D genes are given only for firm matches. Not all rows give a size; the values are once, few, many and, for expanded clones, a class.

V gene	clone size	D gene	J gene	CDR3 protein	CDR3 DNA
TRBV28	once	.	TRBJ2-1	CASNTRGRAGVFF	TGTGCCAGCAACACCAGAGGAAGGGCAGGGGTGTTCTTC
TRBV6-5	.	.	TRBJ2-5	CASGKVSQETQYF	TGTGCCAGCGGGAAAGTTAGCCAAGAGACCCAGTACTTC
TRBV20-1	.	.	TRBJ2-7	CSASFRTIGDEQYF	TGCAGTGCTAGTTTCCGGACTATAGGCGACGAGCAGTACTTC
TRBV28	.	.	TRBJ1-2	CASSFTGVEGYTF	TGTGCCAGCAGTTTCACAGGAGTTGAAGGCTACACCTTC
TRBV5-4	.	.	TRBJ2-1	CASRYGTSAYNEQFF	TGTGCCAGCAGGTACGGGACGTCGGCCTACAATGAGCAGTTCTTC
TRBV5-4	.	.	TRBJ2-1	CASSLGASVYNEQFF	TGTGCCAGCAGCTTAGGGGCTAGCGTATACAATGAGCAGTTCTTC
TRBV6-1	.	.	TRBJ2-7	CASSEEGVYEQYF	TGTGCCAGCAGTGAAGAGGGGGTCTACGAGCAGTACTTC
TRBV6-5	.	.	TRBJ1-2	CASSLTPLNYGYTF	TGTGCCAGCAGCCTAACTCCATTAAACTATGGCTACACCTTC
TRBV19	.	TRBD1	TRBJ2-1	CASRRQGAANEQFF	TGTGCCAGCAGAAGACAGGGGGCGGCTAATGAGCAGTTCTTC
TRBV18	.	.	TRBJ1-5	CASSPQGAGQPQHF	TGTGCCAGCTCACCACAGGGAGCAGGGCAGCCCCAGCATTTT
TRBV28	.	.	TRBJ2-7	CASSPVSLGRWDEQYF	TGTGCCAGCAGTCCAGTTTCTCTGGGGCGTTGGGACGAGCAGTACTTC
TRBV19	.	.	TRBJ1-1	CASSLGRGSLNTEAFF	TGTGCCAGTAGCCTAGGGAGGGGTTCTCTTAACACTGAAGCTTTCTTT
TRBV7-2	.	.	TRBJ2-1	CASSWDQYNEQFF	TGTGCCAGCAGCTGGGACCAATACAATGAGCAGTTCTTC
TRBV5-6	.	TRBD1	TRBJ2-2	CASSPPGQGGEELFF	TGTGCCAGCAGCCCCCCGGGACAGGGGGGTGAGGAGCTGTTTTTT
TRBV5-1	.	.	TRBJ1-1	CASSRGGLNTEAFF	TGCGCCAGCAGCCGGGGGGGTCTGAACACTGAAGCTTTCTTT
TRBV27	once	TRBD1	TRBJ2-7	CASSLWGQGVSQYF	TGTGCCAGCAGTTTATGGGGACAGGGCGTATCACAGTACTTC
TRBV4-1	.	.	TRBJ1-5	CASSQDRLNQPQHF	TGCGCCAGCAGCCAAGACAGGCTGAATCAGCCCCAGCATTTT
TRBV4-1	.	.	TRBJ1-4	CASSLSPSGGNEKLFF	TGCGCCAGCAGCCTCTCCCCGAGTGGGGGGAATGAAAAACTGTTTTTT
TRBV10-1	.	TRBD1	TRBJ2-2	CASSEATGGHTGELFF	TGCGCCAGCAGTGAGGCGACAGGGGGCCACACCGGGGAGCTGTTTTTT
TRBV2	.	TRBD2	TRBJ2-7	CASRVAREGYEQYF	TGTGCCAGCAGGGTCGCCAGGGAGGGGTACGAGCAGTACTTC
TRBV19	.	.	TRBJ1-2	CASSIPARDYGYTF	TGTGCCAGTAGTATTCCGGCCAGAGACTATGGCTACACCTTC
TRBV5-6	.	.	TRBJ2-1	CASSITGEGGFF	TGTGCCAGCAGCATAACAGGGGAGGGCGGATTCTTC
TRBV15	.	.	TRBJ1-2	CATSRVLGDAGYTF	TGTGCCACCAGCAGAGTCTTGGGGGATGCGGGCTACACCTTC
TRBV4-1	.	.	TRBJ2-3	CASSQGQNTDTQYF	TGCGCCAGCAGCCAAGGACAAAACACAGATACGCAGTATTTT
TRBV7-9	.	TRBD2	TRBJ2-4	CASSLLAGVLNIQYF	TGTGCCAGCAGCCTACTAGCGGGGGTTTTAAACATTCAGTACTTC
TRBV18	.	TRBD1	TRBJ1-5	CASSPSGTGFDQPQHF	TGTGCCAGCTCACCATCCGGGACAGGGTTCGATCAGCCCCAGCATTTT
TRBV19	.	.	TRBJ1-4	CASRGDATNEKLFF	TGTGCCAGTAGGGGAGATGCAACTAATGAAAAACTGTTTTTT
TRBV28	.	.	TRBJ1-2	CASSLLRSSYGYTF	TGTGCCAGCAGTTTGTTGAGGTCCTCCTATGGCTACACCTTC
TRBV19	.	.	TRBJ2-2	CASSLQGPAGELFF	TGTGCCAGTAGTTTACAGGGTCCCGCCGGGGAGCTGTTTTTT